This T cell receptor beta chain was recovered during a study of T-cell reconstitution after alpha-beta-depleted transplantation in children. V gave up 6 bases and J gave up 7 bases; unmatched junction bases: 10. The CDR3 has 15 residues. From germline, CDR1 is SNHLY and CDR2 FYNNEI. This clonotype occurred a few times. Unique molecular identifiers were used in preparing the TCRbeta library. MiXCR, applied by TCRdb to the PCR reads, yields one record per CDR3 protein. The profile shows about 340,000 distinct CDR3 sequences, about an eighth of them singletons. The material was PBMCs, obtained from the stem cell graft. This TCR derives from a human donor who donated a stem cell graft to a child with Fanconi anemia. The chain has TRBV2 and TRBJ2-1; 9 positions agree with TRBD2. The DNA of the CDR3 is TGTGCCAGCAGAGAATCTAGCGGGGTAGTAAATGAGCAGTTCTTC. Amino acids: CASRESSGVVNEQFF.